This T cell receptor (beta chain) was identified during a study of CD8+ T cells in alopecia areata. Study-wide background: It was oral tofacitinib, at 5 to 10 mg twice daily, that treated patients received. Study results and limitations: Scalp clonality and expanded CD8+ clones among the top 100 showed significant decreases with tofacitinib. Persistence of many expanded lesional clones was seen in scalp and blood during tofacitinib. Normal-skin resident alphabeta T cells also appear among scalp sample sequences.

Extraction of RNA preceded its reverse transcription into cDNA, which served as the sequencing template. Some clones are missing from TCRdb's copy, which holds only in-frame ones; the method was immunoSEQ multiplex PCR. The table lists 85,000 to 110,000 clones, 65% to 90% of them singletons. Treatment meaning: oral pan-JAK inhibitor, 5-10 mg twice daily. This clone has only one observation. No antigen is known for it. Trimming took off 2 bases at V and 6 bases at J, with 11 bases between the two ends. Germline V gene lookup returns CDR1 MNHEY and CDR2 SVGAGI. The CDR3 length is 13 residues. The TCR originated in a human donor with alopecia areata. The material sequenced was CD8+ T cells sorted from blood, taken at approximately week 31, from a patient treated with tofacitinib. V gene TRBV6-5 combines with J gene TRBJ2-7; D possibly matches TRBD1 or TRBD2 (5 bases each). The CDR3 DNA follows: TGTGCCAGCAGTTACGGGGGAGCCTCCGAGCAGTACTTC. This gives the protein CASSYGGASEQYF.